This T cell receptor beta chain derives from a study of T-cell reconstitution after alpha-beta-depleted transplantation in children. With 1 base removed from V and 8 bases from J, the gap between germline ends came to 10 bases. Germline V gene lookup returns CDR1 KGHDR and CDR2 SFDVKD. There are 13 residues in the CDR3. Using unique molecular identifiers, the investigators prepared the TCRbeta library. TCRdb called the PCR reads again in MiXCR, with one record for every CDR3 protein. The sample lists around 530,000 distinct CDR3 sequences, approximately 29% seen once, with more than 2% in the top ten. This clonotype came up a few times.

The sequenced sample was PBMCs from the stem cell graft donor, obtained from the stem cell graft. This sequence was found in a human donor who donated a stem cell graft to a child with aplastic anemia. The chain recombines TRBV24-1 with TRBJ1-1; the D is unclear. The CDR3 is CATSDFPGSEAFF. In nucleotides, the CDR3 is TGTGCCACCAGTGATTTTCCGGGATCCGAAGCTTTCTTT.